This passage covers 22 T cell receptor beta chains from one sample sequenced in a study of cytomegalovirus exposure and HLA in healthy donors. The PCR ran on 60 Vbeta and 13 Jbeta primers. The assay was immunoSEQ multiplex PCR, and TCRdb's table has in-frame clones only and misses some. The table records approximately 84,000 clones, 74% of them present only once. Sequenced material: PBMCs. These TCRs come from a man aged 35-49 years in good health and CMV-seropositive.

The CDR3 sequence is CASRPGVGELFF. Written as DNA, the CDR3 is TGTGCCAGCAGACCCGGGGTCGGGGAGCTGTTTTTT. J is TRBJ2-2 and V is TRBV7-9; D is perhaps TRBD2 (5 bases). The CDR3 totals 12 residues. Germline loops: CDR1 SEHNR, CDR2 FQNEAQ (reference sequence). V lost 6 bases and J lost 7, with 9 bases in between.

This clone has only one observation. The CDR3 nucleotides are TGTGCCACCAGCAGAGATTCCTCCAGGGAAGAGACCCAGTACTTC. Amino acid sequence: CATSRDSSREETQYF. This sequence joins TRBV15 and TRBJ2-5; D might be TRBD1 (5 bases). The CDR3 runs 15 residues. CDR1 and CDR2 from the germline V gene are LNHNV and YYDKDF (reference sequence). V was pared by 0 bases and J by 3 bases, with 11 bases between. Looking up the rest from reference TRBV15 and TRBJ2-5 gives the full variable domain: DAMVIQNPRYQVTQFGKPVTLSCSQTLNHNVMYWYQQKSSQAPKLLFHYYDKDFNNEADTPDNFQSRRPNTSFCFLDIRSPGLGDTAMYLCATSRDSSREETQYFGPGTRLLVL.

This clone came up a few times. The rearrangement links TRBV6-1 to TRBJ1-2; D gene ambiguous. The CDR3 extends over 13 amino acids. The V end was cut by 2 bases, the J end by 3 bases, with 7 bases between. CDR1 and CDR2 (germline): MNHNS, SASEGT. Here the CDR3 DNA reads TGTGCCAGCAGTGAAATCGGAGACTATGGCTACACCTTC. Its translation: CASSEIGDYGYTF.

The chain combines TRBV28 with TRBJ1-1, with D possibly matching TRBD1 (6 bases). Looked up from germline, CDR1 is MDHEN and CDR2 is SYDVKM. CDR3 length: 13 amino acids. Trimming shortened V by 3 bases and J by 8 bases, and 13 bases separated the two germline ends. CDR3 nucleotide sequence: TGTGCCAGCAGTTTCCAAGCAGGGGACGAAGCTTTCTTT. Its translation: CASSFQAGDEAFF. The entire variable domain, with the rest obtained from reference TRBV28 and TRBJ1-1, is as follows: DVKVTQSSRYLVKRTGEKVFLECVQDMDHENMFWYRQDPGLGLRLIYFSYDVKMKEKGDIPEGYSVSREKKERFSLILESASTNQTSMYLCASSFQAGDEAFFGQGTRLTVV.

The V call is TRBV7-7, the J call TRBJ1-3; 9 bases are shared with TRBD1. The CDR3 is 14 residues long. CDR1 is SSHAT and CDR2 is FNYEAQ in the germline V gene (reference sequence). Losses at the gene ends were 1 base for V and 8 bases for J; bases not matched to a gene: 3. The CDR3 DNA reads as TGTGCCAGCAGCTTAGGGGGACAGGGAGACACCATATATTTT. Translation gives CASSLGGQGDTIYF. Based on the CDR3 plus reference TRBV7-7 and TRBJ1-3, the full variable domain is GAGVSQSPRYKVTKRGQDVTLRCDPISSHATLYWYQQALGQGPEFLTYFNYEAQPDKSGLPSDRFSAERPEGSISTLTIQRTEQRDSAMYRCASSLGGQGDTIYFGEGSWLTVV.

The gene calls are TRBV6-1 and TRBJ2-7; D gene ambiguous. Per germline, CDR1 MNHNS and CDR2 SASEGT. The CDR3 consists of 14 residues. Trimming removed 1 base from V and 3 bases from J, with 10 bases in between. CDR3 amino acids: CASSEVGYDYEQYF. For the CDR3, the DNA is TGTGCCAGCAGTGAAGTCGGGTACGACTACGAGCAGTACTTC.

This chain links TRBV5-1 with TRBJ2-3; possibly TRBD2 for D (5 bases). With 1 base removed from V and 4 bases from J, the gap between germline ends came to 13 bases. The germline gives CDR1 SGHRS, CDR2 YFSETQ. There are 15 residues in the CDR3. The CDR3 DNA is TGCGCCAGCAGCTTGCTCCGGGGTCAGGCAGATACGCAGTATTTT. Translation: CASSLLRGQADTQYF.

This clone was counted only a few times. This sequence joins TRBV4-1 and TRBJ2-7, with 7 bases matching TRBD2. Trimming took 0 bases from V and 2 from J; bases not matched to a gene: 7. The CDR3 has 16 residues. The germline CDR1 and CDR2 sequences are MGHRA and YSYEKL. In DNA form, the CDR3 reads TGCGCCAGCAGCCAAGACCTCAGCGGGGCTACCTACGAGCAGTACTTC. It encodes CASSQDLSGATYEQYF.

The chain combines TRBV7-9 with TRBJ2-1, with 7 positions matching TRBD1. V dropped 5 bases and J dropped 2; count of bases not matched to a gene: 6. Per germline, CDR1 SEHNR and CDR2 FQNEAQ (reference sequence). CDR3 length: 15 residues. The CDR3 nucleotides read TGTGCCAGCAGCCGTCGGGACAGTACCTACAATGAGCAGTTCTTC. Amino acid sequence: CASSRRDSTYNEQFF.

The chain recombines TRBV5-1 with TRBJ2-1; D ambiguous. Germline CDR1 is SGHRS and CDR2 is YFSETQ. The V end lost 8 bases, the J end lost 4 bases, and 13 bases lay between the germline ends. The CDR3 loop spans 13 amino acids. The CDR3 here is CASSGPAYNEQFF. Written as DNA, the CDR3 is TGCGCCAGTTCGGGTCCGGCGTACAATGAGCAGTTCTTC.

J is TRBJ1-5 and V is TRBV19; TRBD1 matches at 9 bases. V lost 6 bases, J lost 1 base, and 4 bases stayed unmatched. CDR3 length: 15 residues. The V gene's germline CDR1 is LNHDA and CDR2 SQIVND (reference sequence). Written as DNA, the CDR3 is TGTGCCAGTAGAACACAGGGGGCGAGCAATCAGCCCCAGCATTTT. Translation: CASRTQGASNQPQHF.

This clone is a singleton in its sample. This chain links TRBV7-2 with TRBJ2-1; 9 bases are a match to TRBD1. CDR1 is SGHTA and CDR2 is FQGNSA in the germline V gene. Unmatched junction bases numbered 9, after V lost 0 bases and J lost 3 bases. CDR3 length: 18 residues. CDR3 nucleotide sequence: TGTGCCAGCAGCTTAGCCAGGTCCGGGACAGGGCACTACAATGAGCAGTTCTTC. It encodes CASSLARSGTGHYNEQFF.

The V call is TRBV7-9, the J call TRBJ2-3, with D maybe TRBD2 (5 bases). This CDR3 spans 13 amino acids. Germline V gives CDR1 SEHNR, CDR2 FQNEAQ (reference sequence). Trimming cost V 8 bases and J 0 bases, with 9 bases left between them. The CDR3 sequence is CASLSGSTDTQYF. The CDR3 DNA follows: TGTGCCAGCCTCTCGGGGAGCACAGATACGCAGTATTTT.

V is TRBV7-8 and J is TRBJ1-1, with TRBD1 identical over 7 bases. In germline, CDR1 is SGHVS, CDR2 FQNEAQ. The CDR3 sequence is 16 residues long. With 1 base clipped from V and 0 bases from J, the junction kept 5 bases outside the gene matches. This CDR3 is CASSLVGGGVNTEAFF. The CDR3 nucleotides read TGTGCCAGCAGCTTAGTAGGGGGCGGGGTGAACACTGAAGCTTTCTTT. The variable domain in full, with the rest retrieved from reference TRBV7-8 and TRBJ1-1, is GAGVSQSPRYKVAKRGQDVALRCDPISGHVSLFWYQQALGQGPEFLTYFQNEAQLDKSGLPSDRFFAERPEGSVSTLKIQRTQQEDSAVYLCASSLVGGGVNTEAFFGQGTRLTVV.

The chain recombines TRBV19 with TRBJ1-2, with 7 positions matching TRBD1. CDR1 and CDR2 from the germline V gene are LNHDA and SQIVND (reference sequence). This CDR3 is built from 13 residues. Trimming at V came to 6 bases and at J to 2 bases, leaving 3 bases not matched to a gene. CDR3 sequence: CASSPTGNYGYTF. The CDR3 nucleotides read TGTGCCAGTAGCCCGACAGGGAACTATGGCTACACCTTC.

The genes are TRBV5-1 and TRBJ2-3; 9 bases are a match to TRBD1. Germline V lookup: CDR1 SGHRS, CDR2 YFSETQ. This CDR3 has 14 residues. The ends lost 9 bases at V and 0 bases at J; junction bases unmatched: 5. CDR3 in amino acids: CATKQGASTDTQYF. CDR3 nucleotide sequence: TGCGCCACCAAACAGGGGGCGAGCACAGATACGCAGTATTTT.

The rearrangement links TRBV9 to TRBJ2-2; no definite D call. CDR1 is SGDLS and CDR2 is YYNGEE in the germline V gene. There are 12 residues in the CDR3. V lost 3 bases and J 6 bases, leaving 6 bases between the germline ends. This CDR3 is CASSGAAGELFF. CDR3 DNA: TGTGCCAGCAGCGGGGCCGCCGGGGAGCTGTTTTTT.

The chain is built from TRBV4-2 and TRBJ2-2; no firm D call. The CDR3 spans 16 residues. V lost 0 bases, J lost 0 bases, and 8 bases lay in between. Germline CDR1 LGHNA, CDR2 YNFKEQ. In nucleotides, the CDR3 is TGTGCCAGCAGCCAAGAAGCTAACTCGAACACCGGGGAGCTGTTTTTT. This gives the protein CASSQEANSNTGELFF.

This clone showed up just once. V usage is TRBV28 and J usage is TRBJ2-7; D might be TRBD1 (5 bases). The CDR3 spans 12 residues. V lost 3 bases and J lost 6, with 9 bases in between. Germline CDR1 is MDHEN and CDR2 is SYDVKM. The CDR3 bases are TGTGCCAGCAGTTTGCAGGGCCGCGAGCAGTACTTC. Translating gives CASSLQGREQYF.

The CDR3 DNA sequence: TGTGCCAGCAGCGTGGACAGGGGGGCCTACAATGAGCAGTTCTTC. Its protein is CASSVDRGAYNEQFF. V and J are TRBV5-4 and TRBJ2-1; TRBD1 matches at 10 bases. The junction had 3 bases not matched to a gene; V was cut back by 4 bases and J by 2 bases. This CDR3 region has 15 residues. In germline, CDR1 is SGHNT, CDR2 YYREEE (reference sequence).

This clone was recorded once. CDR3 nucleotide sequence: TGTGCCAGCAGCTCGGCGGGCGACAGGGGCAAGTACGAGCAGTTCTTC. Protein product: CASSSAGDRGKYEQFF. The J gene is TRBJ2-1, the V gene TRBV5-4; 8 nucleotides line up with TRBD1. V shed 3 bases, J shed 10 bases, and the junction held 15 bases outside the gene matches. This CDR3 has 16 amino acids. Germline assignment: CDR1 SGHNT and CDR2 YYREEE (reference sequence).

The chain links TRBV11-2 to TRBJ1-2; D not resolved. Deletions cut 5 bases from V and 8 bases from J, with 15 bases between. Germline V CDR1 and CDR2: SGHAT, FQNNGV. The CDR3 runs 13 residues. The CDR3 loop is CASSPGGQWGYTF. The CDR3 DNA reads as TGTGCCAGCAGCCCGGGAGGGCAGTGGGGCTACACCTTC.